The 14 T cell receptor beta chains given below trace back to one sample, sequenced in a study of regulatory T cells in long-lasting Graves disease. The time point: newly diagnosed GD, antithyroid drugs for less than 3 months. Following extraction of RNA from PBMCs, that RNA was used to make the TCR library. According to the study, TCR beta libraries were built with iRepertoire HTBI primers and CDR3-region Arm-PCR. TCRdb itself ran the multiplex PCR reads through MiXCR, one entry per CDR3 protein. The sample has approximately 400,000 distinct CDR3 sequences; approximately 15% are singletons. The same sample was also studied in work on T cells in Graves' hyperthyroidism and ophthalmopathy.

The sample in question was peripheral blood mononuclear cells (PBMCs), obtained at new diagnosis, from a patient treated with antithyroid drugs. The receptors were sampled from a woman aged 25 to 39 with Graves disease.

V and J are TRBV20-1 and TRBJ2-5; 8 positions match TRBD1. With V trimmed by 3 bases and J by 5 bases, 8 bases remained unmatched. The CDR3 length is 14 residues. Germline V CDR1 and CDR2: DFQATT, SNEGSKA (reference sequence). CDR3 sequence reads: CSARGQAKQETQYF. CDR3 sequence (DNA): TGCAGTGCTAGGGGACAGGCAAAACAGGAGACCCAGTACTTC.

The sample holds a few counts of this clonotype. The chain has TRBV20-1 and TRBJ2-1; tentatively, D is TRBD2 (6 bases). V was shortened by 1 base and J by 0 bases, with 13 bases between the two germline ends. CDR3 length: 16 residues. Germline lookup yields CDR1 DFQATT and CDR2 SNEGSKA (reference sequence). In nucleotides, the CDR3 is TGCAGTGCTAGAGTATCGGCGGGAAGCTCCTACAATGAGCAGTTCTTC. It translates to CSARVSAGSSYNEQFF.

This clonotype was seen ten or more times. The chain combines TRBV6-9 with TRBJ2-5, with 12 positions matching TRBD2. V lost 4 bases, J lost 9 bases, and 12 bases stayed unmatched. The length of the CDR3 is 16 residues. Germline assignment: CDR1 MNHGY and CDR2 SVAAGI. DNA of the CDR3: TGTGCCAGCAGTTCCTGGACTAGCGGGGCCCGAGGGGCCCAGTACTTC. Protein product: CASSSWTSGARGAQYF.

The J gene is TRBJ1-4, the V gene TRBV27, with TRBD1 as a possible D gene (5 bases). CDR1 and CDR2 (germline): MNHEY, SMNVEV (reference sequence). CDR3 size: 14 residues. V lost 5 bases to trimming and J lost 7 bases, with 14 bases between them. The CDR3 here is CASSPGGVFEKLFF. The CDR3 nucleotides are TGTGCCAGCAGTCCGGGGGGGGTCTTTGAAAAACTGTTTTTT.

Ten or more counts support this clonotype. The chain combines TRBV28 with TRBJ2-7; D gene unclear. Looked up from germline, CDR1 is MDHEN and CDR2 is SYDVKM. V lost 5 bases and J 0 bases, leaving 5 bases between the germline ends. The CDR3 is made up of 12 amino acids. CDR3 amino acids: CASSASSYEQYF. The CDR3, as DNA: TGTGCCAGCAGTGCAAGCTCCTACGAGCAGTACTTC.

The V call is TRBV10-2, the J call TRBJ2-7; D ambiguous. This CDR3 contains 13 residues. Germline CDR1 reads WSHSY; CDR2 reads SAAADI. V was trimmed by 3 bases and J by 4 bases, leaving 10 bases between them. CDR3 coding DNA: TGCGCCAGCAGTGAATCATCGGGTTACGAGCAGTACTTC. Protein product: CASSESSGYEQYF.

This clonotype was observed many times. In DNA form, the CDR3 reads TGTGCCAGCAGCCAAGATCCTGGCAGGGGTCAGCCCCAGCATTTT. Encoded protein: CASSQDPGRGQPQHF. The J gene is TRBJ1-5, the V gene TRBV3-1, with D perhaps TRBD1 (6 bases). The germline V and J ends were trimmed by 0 bases and 6 bases, with 12 bases remaining between them. This CDR3 is built from 15 residues. Germline-derived CDR1 and CDR2 are LGHDT and YNNKEL (reference sequence).

The V gene is TRBV9, the J gene TRBJ2-5; 7 bases match TRBD2. The CDR3 loop spans 14 amino acids. With V trimmed by 2 bases and J by 2 bases, 3 bases remained unmatched. Germline CDR1 and CDR2: SGDLS and YYNGEE. The CDR3 protein is CASSVSGPQETQYF. CDR3 coding DNA: TGTGCCAGCAGCGTTAGCGGGCCTCAAGAGACCCAGTACTTC.

The rearrangement joins TRBV27 to TRBJ1-2; D is undetermined. The V end lost 6 bases, the J end lost 1 base, and 9 bases lay between the germline ends. Germline V CDR1 and CDR2: MNHEY, SMNVEV (reference sequence). This CDR3 is built from 13 residues. In DNA, the CDR3 is TGTGCCAGCAGGCGGGCGGGTAACTATGGCTACACCTTC. It specifies CASRRAGNYGYTF.

At least ten counts were recorded for this clonotype. The chain combines TRBV29-1 with TRBJ1-1; D gene uncertain. Trimming pared 0 bases from V and 5 bases from J, leaving 13 bases between. The length of the CDR3 is 14 residues. Germline-derived CDR1 and CDR2 are SQVTM and ANQGSEA. Here the CDR3 reads CSVEDSDLATEAFF. CDR3 in DNA: TGCAGCGTTGAAGACTCCGATTTGGCAACTGAAGCTTTCTTT.

This clonotype was seen repeatedly, ten times or more. DNA of the CDR3: TGCGCCAGCACTAACTACGACCTCGAGCAGTACTTC. This encodes CASTNYDLEQYF. The chain is built from TRBV5-1 and TRBJ2-7; no firm D call. Germline values: CDR1 SGHRS, CDR2 YFSETQ. The V gene lost 6 bases and the J gene lost 6 bases, with 13 bases spanning the gap. The CDR3 totals 12 residues.

The rearrangement uses TRBV5-1 and TRBJ1-2; 7 nucleotides align to TRBD1. The CDR3 length is 14 residues. Germline V gene lookup returns CDR1 SGHRS and CDR2 YFSETQ. Germline trimming cut 3 bases from V and 4 bases from J; bases unmatched to any gene: 6. The CDR3 loop reads CASSSDRFLYGYTF. CDR3 DNA sequence: TGCGCCAGCAGCTCGGACAGGTTTCTCTATGGCTACACCTTC.

Points on this clonotype: One junction end disagrees with the germline gene, perhaps due to a read error. This rearrangement joins TRBV2 to TRBJ2-2; D might be TRBD2 (6 bases). This CDR3 spans 15 amino acids. CDR1 is SNHLY and CDR2 is FYNNEI in the germline V gene. The CDR3 sequence: CASAYRRANTGGLFF. CDR3 nucleotides: TGTGCCAGCGCCTATCGGAGGGCGAACACCGGGGGGCTGTTTTTT.

For this clonotype: Given a much more abundant clone one base away, this may be a read error. The CDR3 region has the DNA TGTGCCAGCAGTAGGGCAGGGGGGACCTACGAGCAGTTCTTC. Amino acids: CASSRAGGTYEQFF. The gene calls are TRBV27 and TRBJ2-1; D is possibly TRBD1 (7 bases). Germline CDR1 and CDR2: MNHEY and SMNVEV (reference sequence). The V and J ends lost 5 bases and 10 bases respectively, with 18 bases between them. The CDR3 loop spans 14 amino acids.